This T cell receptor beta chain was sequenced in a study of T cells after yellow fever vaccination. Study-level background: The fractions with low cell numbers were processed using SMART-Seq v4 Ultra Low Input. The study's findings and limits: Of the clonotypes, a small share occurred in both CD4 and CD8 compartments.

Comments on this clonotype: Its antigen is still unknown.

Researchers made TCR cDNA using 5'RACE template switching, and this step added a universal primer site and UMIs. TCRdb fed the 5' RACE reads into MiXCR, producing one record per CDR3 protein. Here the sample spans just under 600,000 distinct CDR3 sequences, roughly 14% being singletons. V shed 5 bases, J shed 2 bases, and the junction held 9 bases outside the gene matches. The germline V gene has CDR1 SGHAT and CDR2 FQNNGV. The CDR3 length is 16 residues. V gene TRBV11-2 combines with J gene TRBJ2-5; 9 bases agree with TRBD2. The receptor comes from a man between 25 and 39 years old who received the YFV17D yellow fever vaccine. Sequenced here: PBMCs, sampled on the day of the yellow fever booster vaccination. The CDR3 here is CASSPLGGLAQETQYF. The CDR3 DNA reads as TGTGCCAGCAGCCCCCTAGGTGGACTAGCGCAAGAGACCCAGTACTTC.